This T cell receptor (beta chain) stems from a study of cytomegalovirus exposure and HLA in healthy donors. The V end was cut by 1 base, the J end by 8 bases, with 21 bases between. CDR3 length equals 16 residues. Germline values: CDR1 SGHTA, CDR2 FQGNSA. Primers for the PCR totalled 60 Vbeta and 13 Jbeta. Clones were sequenced by immunoSEQ multiplex PCR, and TCRdb holds only the in-frame ones, with some missing. Of over 200,000 clones listed, approximately 81% are singletons. The sequenced sample was PBMCs. The chain carries TRBV7-2 and TRBJ2-7, with D maybe TRBD1 (5 bases). The sequence derives from a human donor in good health. The CDR3 here is CASSLGTGARSSKQYF. The DNA for the CDR3 is TGTGCCAGCAGCTTAGGAACTGGGGCCAGATCTTCAAAGCAGTACTTC.